This TCR beta chain was captured in a study of blood T cell repertoires in COVID-19. Across the study: Sites in the United States, Italy and Spain provided acute and convalescent COVID-19 samples.

Profiled with immunoSEQ multiplex PCR; TCRdb holds only in-frame clones, not every one. The data show tens of thousands of clones, approximately 82% seen once. The sequence derives from a man in his 60s with acute or convalescent COVID-19. Sequences were obtained from peripheral blood.

The CDR3 DNA is TGTGCCAGCAGCCCGGGTCGAACTGAAGCTTTCTTT. This translates into CASSPGRTEAFF. This sequence joins TRBV7-9 and TRBJ1-1, with D unclear. Trimming shortened V by 5 bases and J by 5 bases, and 9 bases separated the two germline ends. Germline V CDR1 and CDR2: SEHNR, FQNEAQ (reference sequence). The CDR3 sequence is 12 residues long.